This record concerns one T cell receptor beta chain sequence. The sample belongs to a study of blood T cell repertoires in COVID-19. At the level of the study: The United States, Italy and Spain supplied acute and convalescent COVID-19 samples.

Germline CDR1 is MDHEN and CDR2 is SYDVKM. The V gene end was trimmed by 9 bases and the J gene end by 5 bases; junction bases not matched to a gene: 7. CDR3 length: 13 amino acids. The table came from immunoSEQ multiplex PCR; TCRdb's copy has only in-frame clones and leaves some out. The top ten clones hold 2% to 2.5% of a sample with approximately 200,000 clones, about nine tenths of them seen once. This sequence originates from a woman under 40 who had recovered from COVID-19. The source material was PBMCs or T cells enriched from blood (not recorded which). The chain carries TRBV28 and TRBJ1-5, with 7 positions matching TRBD1. In DNA, the CDR3 is TGTGCCAGTCGGACAGGAGGTTATCAGCCCCAGCATTTT. Its translation is CASRTGGYQPQHF.